Following are 25 T cell receptor beta chains from one sample sequenced in a study of T cell responses to AZD1222 COVID-19 vaccine. Assay used: immunoSEQ multiplex PCR; TCRdb lists only in-frame clones, some missing. The profile covers approximately 200,000 clones, with approximately 89% appearing a single time and roughly 3.5% taken by the ten largest. This material consisted of peripheral blood, taken 28 days after the second AZD1222 dose. These receptors were collected from an adult who received the AZD1222 COVID-19 vaccine.

The chain has TRBV6-1 and TRBJ1-5; D remains unclear. V was clipped by 3 bases and J by 3 bases, with 12 bases between them. There are 15 residues in the CDR3. Germline V gene sequence: CDR1 MNHNS, CDR2 SASEGT. The CDR3 DNA follows: TGTGCCAGCAGTGACGTCGCCCCGGCCAATCAGCCCCAGCATTTT. This codes for CASSDVAPANQPQHF.

This clone was seen more than once but under ten times. This rearrangement joins TRBV30 to TRBJ2-6, with D unclear. The CDR3 spans 14 residues. Germline V gives CDR1 GTSNPN, CDR2 SVGIG (reference sequence). Trimming took 2 bases from V and 0 from J, leaving 5 bases between them. The CDR3 bases are TGTGCCTGGAGTCTAGGCTCTGGGGCCAACGTCCTGACTTTC. This encodes CAWSLGSGANVLTF.

This clone has just a few counts. The chain recombines TRBV9 with TRBJ2-1; D not certain. CDR1 and CDR2 from the germline V gene are SGDLS and YYNGEE. The V end was cut by 0 bases, the J end by 7 bases, with 8 bases between. This CDR3 is 13 amino acids long. The DNA for the CDR3 is TGTGCCAGCAGCGTAGACCCAGCTAATGAGCAGTTCTTC. Encoded protein: CASSVDPANEQFF.

V usage is TRBV9 and J usage is TRBJ2-3; D could derive from TRBD1 or TRBD2 (5 bases each). V lost 3 bases and J lost 2, with 16 bases in between. This CDR3 is 16 amino acids long. Per the germline V gene, CDR1 is SGDLS and CDR2 is YYNGEE. In DNA, the CDR3 is TGTGCCAGCAGCGCCATCCGGAGAGGGGCCACAGATACGCAGTATTTT. Encoded protein: CASSAIRRGATDTQYF.

The chain is built from TRBV28 and TRBJ2-7, with D unclear. V gave up 1 base and J gave up 5 bases, with 3 bases separating them. Germline assignment: CDR1 MDHEN and CDR2 SYDVKM. The CDR3 has 11 residues. The CDR3 reads CASSLSHEQYF. CDR3 coding DNA: TGTGCCAGCAGTTTATCCCACGAGCAGTACTTC.

The V gene is TRBV4-1, the J gene TRBJ1-1; the D gene is possibly TRBD1 (6 bases). Germline loops: CDR1 MGHRA, CDR2 YSYEKL. The CDR3 covers 16 residues. The V end was cut by 0 bases, the J end by 9 bases, with 20 bases between. CDR3 nucleotides: TGCGCCAGCAGCCAAGAAAAGCCGGGGGCCGGGAGACAAGCTTTCTTT. Translating gives CASSQEKPGAGRQAFF.

This chain uses TRBV5-1 with TRBJ1-1, with D perhaps matching TRBD1 (5 bases). CDR1 and CDR2 (germline): SGHRS, YFSETQ. The V end was cut by 4 bases, the J end by 1 base, with 14 bases between. This CDR3 region has 15 residues. CDR3 sequence (DNA): TGCGCCAGCAGCATTTCGACAGCTTCGAACACTGAAGCTTTCTTT. Its protein product is CASSISTASNTEAFF.

Points on this clone: Germline and junction disagree at one end, which may indicate a read error. The CDR3 region has the DNA TGTGCCAGCAGCGAAGACAGGGGAGGTGGCTACACCTTC. Its protein is CASSEDRGGGYTF. The V call is TRBV14, the J call TRBJ1-2; TRBD1 matches 8 bases. Germline lookup yields CDR1 SGHDN and CDR2 FVKESK. This CDR3 comprises 13 residues.

This clone was counted between two and nine times. This rearrangement joins TRBV5-4 to TRBJ2-1; 16 bases fit TRBD2. The germline V gene encodes CDR1 SGHNT and CDR2 YYREEE (reference sequence). V gave up 4 bases and J gave up 6 bases; unmatched junction bases: 4. The CDR3 sequence is 16 residues long. The CDR3 is CASSPGTSGRGNEQFF. DNA of the CDR3: TGTGCCAGCAGCCCGGGGACTAGCGGGAGGGGCAATGAGCAGTTCTTC.

This clone showed up just once. V and J are TRBV28 and TRBJ2-7; TRBD1 matches 11 bases. Trimming cost V 8 bases and J 3 bases; bases outside gene matches: 3. This CDR3 spans 13 amino acids. Looked up from germline, CDR1 is MDHEN and CDR2 is SYDVKM. DNA of the CDR3: TGTGCCAGCTGGGGGACAGGGGGCTACGAGCAGTACTTC. This translates into CASWGTGGYEQYF.

The V and J genes are TRBV9 and TRBJ2-1; 13 nucleotides align to TRBD2. Trimming at V came to 3 bases and at J to 5 bases, leaving 8 bases not matched to a gene. Germline CDR1 reads SGDLS; CDR2 reads YYNGEE. This CDR3 region has 17 residues. CDR3: CASSGGTSGALNNEQFF. The CDR3 coding sequence is TGTGCCAGCAGCGGCGGGACTAGCGGGGCATTAAACAATGAGCAGTTCTTC.

CDR3 residues: CASSYFVGDNEQFF. The CDR3 DNA is TGTGCCAGCAGTTACTTTGTAGGTGACAATGAGCAGTTCTTC. The chain has TRBV6-2 or TRBV6-3 and TRBJ2-1; D ambiguous. The germline gives CDR1 MNHEY, CDR2 SVGEGT. This CDR3 has 14 residues. The V end lost 1 base, the J end lost 5 bases, and 9 bases lay between the germline ends.

V usage is TRBV5-1 and J usage is TRBJ1-2; no clear D gene. Germline V lookup: CDR1 SGHRS, CDR2 YFSETQ. This CDR3 contains 15 residues. Trimming shortened V by 0 bases and J by 4 bases, and 13 bases separated the two germline ends. CDR3 nucleotides: TGCGCCAGCAGCTTGGAAGCCAGTGCCGCCTATGGCTACACCTTC. The encoded protein is CASSLEASAAYGYTF.

This clone appeared a single time. The CDR3 is CASSLRAAEAFF. In nucleotides, the CDR3 is TGTGCCAGCAGTCTCAGAGCGGCTGAAGCTTTCTTT. The chain joins TRBV28 to TRBJ1-1, with D unclear. CDR3 length: 12 residues. V was pared by 5 bases and J by 6 bases, with 10 bases between. CDR1 MDHEN and CDR2 SYDVKM come from the germline V gene. The full variable domain, completed using reference TRBV28 and TRBJ1-1, is DVKVTQSSRYLVKRTGEKVFLECVQDMDHENMFWYRQDPGLGLRLIYFSYDVKMKEKGDIPEGYSVSREKKERFSLILESASTNQTSMYLCASSLRAAEAFFGQGTRLTVV.

This chain links TRBV15 with TRBJ2-1; D unclear. Looked up from germline, CDR1 is LNHNV and CDR2 is YYDKDF (reference sequence). V was clipped by 5 bases and J by 4 bases, with 9 bases between them. The CDR3 loop spans 13 amino acids. The CDR3 is CATSVGSYNEQFF. The DNA for the CDR3 is TGTGCCACCAGCGTGGGTAGTTACAATGAGCAGTTCTTC.

This chain uses TRBV5-1 with TRBJ2-3; 8 nucleotides match TRBD1. The CDR3 has 16 amino acids. Looked up from germline, CDR1 is SGHRS and CDR2 is YFSETQ. V was clipped by 3 bases and J by 2 bases; unmatched bases: 8. In DNA form, the CDR3 reads TGCGCCAGCAGCTCGACAGGGGACCCACTCACAGATACGCAGTATTTT. It is translated as CASSSTGDPLTDTQYF.

This clone was observed a single time. The chain is built from TRBV5-1 and TRBJ2-7; 7 bases match TRBD2. Trimming cost V 4 bases and J 6 bases; bases outside gene matches: 4. This CDR3 has 12 amino acids. Germline lookup yields CDR1 SGHRS and CDR2 YFSETQ. The CDR3 protein is CASSGLGSEQYF. CDR3 coding DNA: TGCGCCAGCAGCGGACTAGGAAGCGAGCAGTACTTC.

Remarks on this clone: Other DNA sequences from this sample encode an identical CDR3 as well. V gene TRBV30 combines with J gene TRBJ1-5; a weak D match, TRBD1 (5 bases). This CDR3 is built from 13 residues. Between the trimmed V and J ends, which lost 2 bases and 7 bases, there was a span of 12 bases. Germline CDR1 is GTSNPN and CDR2 is SVGIG (reference sequence). The CDR3 DNA sequence: TGTGCCTGGAGTCGGCAGGGTGGCCAGCCCCAGCATTTT. This encodes CAWSRQGGQPQHF.

The chain links TRBV9 to TRBJ1-4; TRBD1 matches at 8 bases. In germline, CDR1 is SGDLS, CDR2 YYNGEE. This CDR3 has 15 amino acids. V dropped 2 bases and J dropped 7; count of bases not matched to a gene: 7. The CDR3 spells CASSVQGAIGEKLFF. Here the CDR3 DNA reads TGTGCCAGCAGCGTCCAGGGGGCGATAGGTGAAAAACTGTTTTTT.

The CDR3 sequence: CASSPGLAGVREQFF. CDR3 DNA sequence: TGCGCCAGCAGCCCGGGACTAGCGGGAGTACGCGAGCAGTTCTTC. The chain links TRBV5-1 to TRBJ2-1; 14 bases match TRBD2. Germline-derived CDR1 and CDR2 are SGHRS and YFSETQ. After removal of 4 bases from V and 10 bases from J, the junction contained 7 bases not matched to a gene. The CDR3 consists of 15 residues. Full variable domain (missing parts from reference TRBV5-1 and TRBJ2-1): KAGVTQTPRYLIKTRGQQVTLSCSPISGHRSVSWYQQTPGQGLQFLFEYFSETQRNKGNFPGRFSGRQFSNSRSEMNVSTLELGDSALYLCASSPGLAGVREQFFGPGTRLTVL.

This clone was detected only once. The chain carries TRBV6-1 and TRBJ1-1; 10 nucleotides match TRBD1. The germline CDR1 and CDR2 sequences are MNHNS and SASEGT. Trimming at V came to 3 bases and at J to 6 bases, leaving 4 bases not matched to a gene. The CDR3 runs 14 residues. The CDR3 DNA follows: TGTGCCAGCAGTGATGACAGGGGGCTTTCTGAAGCTTTCTTT. Its protein is CASSDDRGLSEAFF.

This clone appeared once. The chain carries TRBV9 and TRBJ1-2, with 7 positions matching TRBD1. V shed 3 bases, J shed 4 bases, and the junction held 6 bases outside the gene matches. CDR3 length: 14 amino acids. Germline V lookup: CDR1 SGDLS, CDR2 YYNGEE. CDR3 bases: TGTGCCAGCAGCGGGGAAGGGGGCGGCTATGGCTACACCTTC. This sequence encodes CASSGEGGGYGYTF.

The chain couples TRBV7-7 to TRBJ2-2; the D gene is possibly TRBD2 (6 bases). The CDR3 consists of 14 residues. The V gene's germline CDR1 is SSHAT and CDR2 FNYEAQ (reference sequence). CDR3 in DNA: TGTGCTAGCGGTCTGGATTTAGGCACCGGGGAGCTGTTTTTT. Residues: CASGLDLGTGELFF.

This clone showed up just once. The rearrangement uses TRBV12-3 or TRBV12-4 and TRBJ2-2, with D possibly TRBD2 on 5 matching bases. V dropped 5 bases and J dropped 10 bases, with 11 bases sitting between them. The CDR3 spans 12 residues. CDR3 nucleotides: TGTGCCAGCAGTCCTGAGGGCACGGAGCTGTTTTTT. Translating it yields CASSPEGTELFF.

The chain recombines TRBV18 with TRBJ1-5; tentative D call: TRBD1 (5 bases). Trimming stripped 1 base from V and 7 bases from J, with 14 bases between. CDR3 size: 15 residues. In germline, CDR1 is KGHSH, CDR2 LQKENI. The CDR3 DNA is TGTGCCAGCTCACCACAATTTCAGGGTCGGCAGCCCCAGCATTTT. It yields the protein CASSPQFQGRQPQHF.